Following are 16 T cell receptor beta chains from one sample sequenced in a study of cytomegalovirus exposure and HLA in healthy donors. TCRdb keeps only in-frame clones here, not all; method: immunoSEQ multiplex PCR. This sample has 100,000 to 150,000 clones; 80% to 90% occur once, and the top ten carry about 1.9%. What was sequenced was PBMCs. These receptors all stem from a woman aged 18-29 years in good health and CMV-seronegative.

CDR3 region: CASRGTGKFYEQYF. In DNA form, the CDR3 reads TGTGCCAGCAGGGGGACAGGCAAGTTCTACGAGCAGTACTTC. The genes are TRBV6-6 and TRBJ2-7; 8 bases match TRBD1. The trim removed 6 bases at V and 3 bases at J, leaving 7 bases unmatched. The CDR3 loop spans 14 amino acids. Germline V lookup: CDR1 MNHNY, CDR2 SVGAGI (reference sequence).

The chain carries TRBV28 and TRBJ1-2; D possibly corresponds to TRBD1 (6 bases). Per the germline V gene, CDR1 is MDHEN and CDR2 is SYDVKM. The CDR3 is made up of 15 amino acids. Trimming removed 7 bases at V and 3 bases at J, with 18 bases between. CDR3 protein: CASTKPGGRHYGYTF. The CDR3 DNA reads TGTGCCAGCACCAAACCGGGGGGCCGGCACTATGGCTACACCTTC.

This clone has just one count. J is TRBJ2-4 and V is TRBV15, with TRBD2 identical over 7 bases. The CDR3 has 16 residues. In germline, CDR1 is LNHNV, CDR2 YYDKDF (reference sequence). The V gene end was trimmed by 3 bases and the J gene end by 8 bases; junction bases not matched to a gene: 13. The CDR3 nucleotides read TGTGCCACCAGCAGGGACCCCGGGGGGTCGAGGGACATTCAGTACTTC. This gives the protein CATSRDPGGSRDIQYF.

J is TRBJ2-7 and V is TRBV28, with D possibly matching TRBD2 (5 bases). Germline V gene lookup returns CDR1 MDHEN and CDR2 SYDVKM. V was pared by 8 bases and J by 3 bases, with 17 bases between. The CDR3 runs to 14 residues. CDR3 residues: CASATRWRVYEQYF. The CDR3 DNA follows: TGTGCCAGCGCCACGCGCTGGCGGGTCTACGAGCAGTACTTC.

The J gene is TRBJ1-2, the V gene TRBV5-1; 7 bases agree with TRBD1. There are 15 residues in the CDR3. Germline values: CDR1 SGHRS, CDR2 YFSETQ. Trimming removed 0 bases from V and 4 bases from J; junction bases left unmatched: 6. CDR3 in amino acids: CASSLGDSEFYGYTF. For the CDR3, the DNA is TGCGCCAGCAGCTTGGGGGACAGCGAGTTCTATGGCTACACCTTC.

The chain uses TRBV7-6 and TRBJ2-7; 10 nucleotides agree with TRBD1. Trimming removed 5 bases from V and 5 bases from J; junction bases left unmatched: 12. CDR1 is SGHVS, CDR2 FNYEAQ, per germline. The CDR3 extends over 16 amino acids. In DNA form, the CDR3 reads TGTGCCAGCAGCCGGAGCGGGGGACAGGGGTACCACGAGCAGTACTTC. Translated, it gives CASSRSGGQGYHEQYF. The full variable domain, in which reference TRBV7-6 and TRBJ2-7 provide the parts outside the CDR3, is GAGVSQSPRYKVTKRGQDVALRCDPISGHVSLYWYRQALGQGPEFLTYFNYEAQQDKSGLPNDRFSAERPEGSISTLTIQRTEQRDSAMYRCASSRSGGQGYHEQYFGPGTRLTVT.

The V gene is TRBV5-1, the J gene TRBJ2-1; a weak D match, TRBD2 (6 bases). The germline V and J ends were trimmed by 4 bases and 3 bases, with 17 bases remaining between them. CDR3 length: 16 residues. Germline V gives CDR1 SGHRS, CDR2 YFSETQ. CDR3 bases: TGCGCCAGCAGCACCCGTGGTAGCGGAAGCTACAATGAGCAGTTCTTC. It yields the protein CASSTRGSGSYNEQFF. Supplemented by reference TRBV5-1 and TRBJ2-1, the full variable domain reads KAGVTQTPRYLIKTRGQQVTLSCSPISGHRSVSWYQQTPGQGLQFLFEYFSETQRNKGNFPGRFSGRQFSNSRSEMNVSTLELGDSALYLCASSTRGSGSYNEQFFGPGTRLTVL.

The chain uses TRBV19 and TRBJ2-1; TRBD2 agrees at 12 bases. CDR3 size: 15 residues. The V gene's germline CDR1 is LNHDA and CDR2 SQIVND (reference sequence). Germline trimming cut 5 bases from V and 10 bases from J; bases unmatched to any gene: 9. CDR3 sequence: CASSPRLAGDREQFF. The CDR3 DNA sequence: TGTGCCAGTAGTCCTCGACTAGCGGGGGACAGGGAGCAGTTCTTC.

The gene calls are TRBV13 and TRBJ2-7, with 7 bases matching TRBD1. Trimming at V came to 5 bases and at J to 4 bases, leaving 14 bases not matched to a gene. The CDR3 is 16 amino acids. CDR1 PRHDT and CDR2 FYEKMQ come from the germline V gene (reference sequence). CDR3 bases: TGTGCCAGCAGCATAAAGCCGGGACAGAAGACTTACGAGCAGTACTTC. Residues: CASSIKPGQKTYEQYF.

The chain has TRBV14 and TRBJ1-6; a possible D gene is TRBD1 (5 bases). V was clipped by 0 bases and J by 8 bases, with 14 bases between them. Germline V gene data show CDR1 as SGHDN and CDR2 as FVKESK. This CDR3 contains 16 residues. The CDR3 DNA is TGTGCCAGCAGCCAAGAGCTTGGTTGGGGCGATTCACCCCTCCACTTT. It yields the protein CASSQELGWGDSPLHF.

This clone was counted a few times. V gene TRBV7-8 combines with J gene TRBJ2-1, with D perhaps TRBD2 (5 bases). Germline CDR1 is SGHVS and CDR2 is FQNEAQ. V was trimmed by 8 bases and J by 5 bases, leaving 16 bases between them. The CDR3 has 14 amino acids. CDR3 amino acids: CASSLRENNNEQFF. The CDR3 DNA reads TGTGCCAGCTCCCTAAGGGAGAACAACAATGAGCAGTTCTTC. Full variable domain (rest looked up from reference TRBV7-8 and TRBJ2-1): GAGVSQSPRYKVAKRGQDVALRCDPISGHVSLFWYQQALGQGPEFLTYFQNEAQLDKSGLPSDRFFAERPEGSVSTLKIQRTQQEDSAVYLCASSLRENNNEQFFGPGTRLTVL.

This clone was seen a handful of times. The genes are TRBV28 and TRBJ1-5, with a possible D match to TRBD1 (5 bases). This CDR3 is built from 15 residues. Trimming cost V 6 bases and J 0 bases, with 12 bases left between them. Per germline, CDR1 MDHEN and CDR2 SYDVKM. CDR3 sequence reads: CASRAGQNSNQPQHF. In DNA form, the CDR3 reads TGTGCCAGCAGAGCCGGACAAAATAGCAATCAGCCCCAGCATTTT.

The gene calls are TRBV9 and TRBJ2-2; 8 nucleotides agree with TRBD1. CDR3 length: 17 residues. Germline CDR1 reads SGDLS; CDR2 reads YYNGEE. The ends lost 3 bases at V and 3 bases at J; junction bases unmatched: 10. The CDR3: CASSARPIQGDTGELFF. For the CDR3, the DNA is TGTGCCAGCAGCGCACGTCCGATACAGGGGGACACCGGGGAGCTGTTTTTT.

This chain joins TRBV19 and TRBJ1-5; 9 bases align to TRBD1. The CDR3 loop spans 17 amino acids. Losses at the gene ends were 6 bases for V and 4 bases for J; bases not matched to a gene: 13. Germline loops: CDR1 LNHDA, CDR2 SQIVND (reference sequence). DNA of the CDR3: TGTGCCAGTAGGACCATCACAGGGGGCCGTTGGAATCAGCCCCAGCATTTT. Encoded protein: CASRTITGGRWNQPQHF.

The genes are TRBV6-1 and TRBJ1-5; D is possibly TRBD1 (5 bases). This CDR3 has 14 amino acids. V was shortened by 7 bases and J by 6 bases, with 16 bases between the two germline ends. In germline, CDR1 is MNHNS, CDR2 SASEGT. The CDR3 is CASKQGVVGQPQHF. CDR3 in DNA: TGTGCCAGCAAACAAGGGGTTGTCGGTCAGCCCCAGCATTTT.

The count of this clone is one. The CDR3 nucleotides read TGTGCCATCAGTGAGTTGTTCAGGGGGCGAAAGACCCAGTACTTC. Encoded protein: CAISELFRGRKTQYF. The gene calls are TRBV10-3 and TRBJ2-5, with 8 bases identical to TRBD1. Germline V CDR1 and CDR2: ENHRY, SYGVKD. The CDR3 runs 15 residues. The trim removed 1 base at V and 6 bases at J, leaving 7 bases unmatched.